This is a list of T cell receptor beta chains from one sample in a study of T cells in Graves' hyperthyroidism and ophthalmopathy. MiXCR, applied by TCRdb to the multiplex PCR reads, yields one record per CDR3 protein. The data contain a few hundred thousand distinct CDR3 sequences, around 14% of them singletons. Sequencing was performed on blood. Source of these receptors: a woman aged 25 to 45 with Graves' hyperthyroidism. Both conserved end residues are part of each CDR3. Fields, in order: clone size, V gene, J gene, D gene, CDR3 DNA, CDR3 protein. The D gene is left open where the match is weak. Clone size is not always given. Where it is, it says once, few, many or a class for expanded clones.

few,TRBV20-1,TRBJ1-2,NA,TGCAGTGCTAGGGTGGGCGGCTACACCTTC,CSARVGGYTF
NA,TRBV5-1,TRBJ1-6,TRBD1,TGCGCCAGCAGCTTGGTAGGGACAGGGTATTCACCCCTCCACTTT,CASSLVGTGYSPLHF
NA,TRBV11-2,TRBJ2-7,NA,TGTGCCAGCAGCTTAGAGGCCAGCCCCTCGGACGAGCAGTACTTC,CASSLEASPSDEQYF
many,TRBV20-1,TRBJ2-7,NA,TGCAGTGCTACCTTGTCGACGGGGTTCTACGAGCAGTACTTC,CSATLSTGFYEQYF
many,TRBV4-1,TRBJ1-2,NA,TGCGCCAGCAGCCAAGGATACGGCAGCCCAAGTAGTGGCTACACCTTC,CASSQGYGSPSSGYTF
many,TRBV2,TRBJ2-2,TRBD2,TGTGCCAGCAGTGTCTCTAGCGGGAGTGCTGGGGAGCTGTTTTTT,CASSVSSGSAGELFF
many,TRBV6-4,TRBJ2-5,TRBD2,TGTGCCAGCAGTGAAACCGGACTAGCGGGAGGTGTTGAGACCCAGTACTTC,CASSETGLAGGVETQYF
many,TRBV6-1,TRBJ1-2,NA,TGTGCCAGCAGTTATCAAGGTGTCGGGTATGGCTACACCTTC,CASSYQGVGYGYTF
few,TRBV19,TRBJ2-5,NA,TGTGCCAGTAGTAATCAGGGAAGAGAGACCCAGTACTTC,CASSNQGRETQYF
few,TRBV19,TRBJ2-2,NA,TGTGCCAGTATCAGGTGGGACACCGGGGAGCTGTTTTTT,CASIRWDTGELFF
NA,TRBV6-1,TRBJ1-5,NA,TGTGCCAGCAGTAAAACACAGGCTCAGCCCCAGCATTTT,CASSKTQAQPQHF